Here is one T cell receptor (beta chain) with its context. This entry comes from a study of blood T cell repertoires in COVID-19. The V gene's germline CDR1 is SEHNR and CDR2 FQNEAQ (reference sequence). Between the trimmed V and J ends, which lost 3 bases and 3 bases, there was a span of 11 bases. The CDR3 runs 14 residues. Profiling relied on immunoSEQ multiplex PCR, and the TCRdb table lists in-frame clones only, not all of them. This table has under 20,000 clones, 85% to 95% appearing once. Sequencing was done on a sample of peripheral blood. The clonotype was recovered from a human donor in a cohort sampled during active COVID-19. The chain carries TRBV7-9 and TRBJ1-1; a weak D match, TRBD1 (5 bases). The CDR3 spells CASSFRDRDTEAFF. The CDR3, as DNA: TGTGCCAGCAGCTTCAGGGATCGGGACACTGAAGCTTTCTTT. Based on the CDR3 plus reference TRBV7-9 and TRBJ1-1, the full variable domain is DTGVSQNPRHKITKRGQNVTFRCDPISEHNRLYWYRQTLGQGPEFLTYFQNEAQLEKSRLLSDRFSAERPKGSFSTLEIQRTEQGDSAMYLCASSFRDRDTEAFFGQGTRLTVV.